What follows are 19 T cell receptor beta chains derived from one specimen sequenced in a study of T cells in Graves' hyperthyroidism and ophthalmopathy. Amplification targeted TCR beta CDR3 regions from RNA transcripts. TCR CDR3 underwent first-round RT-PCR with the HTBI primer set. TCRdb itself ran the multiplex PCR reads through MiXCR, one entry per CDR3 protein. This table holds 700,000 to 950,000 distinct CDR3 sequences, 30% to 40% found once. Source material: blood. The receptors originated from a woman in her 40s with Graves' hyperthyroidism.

This CDR3 reads CASSQGRDPPRELFF. In nucleotides, the CDR3 is TGCGCCAGCAGCCAAGGAAGGGACCCACCCCGGGAGCTGTTTTTT. The rearrangement links TRBV4-3 to TRBJ2-2; possibly TRBD1 or TRBD2 for D (5 bases each). The length of the CDR3 is 15 residues. With 1 base removed from V and 9 bases from J, the gap between germline ends came to 15 bases. Germline V gene lookup returns CDR1 LGHNA and CDR2 YSLEER.

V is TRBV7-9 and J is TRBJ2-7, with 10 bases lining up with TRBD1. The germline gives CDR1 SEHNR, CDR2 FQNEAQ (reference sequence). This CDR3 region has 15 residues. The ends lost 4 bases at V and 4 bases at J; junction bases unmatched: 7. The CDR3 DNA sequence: TGTGCCAGCAGCTCAGGGGGGACAGGGGAATACGAGCAGTACTTC. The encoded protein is CASSSGGTGEYEQYF.

CDR3 loop: CSADGGVGETQYF. The CDR3 DNA reads TGCAGTGCTGACGGGGGGGTCGGAGAGACCCAGTACTTC. The genes are TRBV20-1 and TRBJ2-5; 8 nucleotides match TRBD2. Unmatched junction bases numbered 6, after V lost 5 bases and J lost 4 bases. From germline, CDR1 is DFQATT and CDR2 SNEGSKA (reference sequence). The CDR3 has 13 amino acids.

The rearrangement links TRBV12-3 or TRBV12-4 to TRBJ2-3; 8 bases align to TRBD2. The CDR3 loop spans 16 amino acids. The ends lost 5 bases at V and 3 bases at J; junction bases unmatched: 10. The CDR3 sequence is CASSLNGGVGTDTQYF. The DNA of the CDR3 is TGTGCCAGCAGTCTAAACGGGGGGGTTGGTACAGATACGCAGTATTTT.

In DNA, the CDR3 is TGTGCCAGCAGTTTATCGGGCCAGGGGGGAGGCTACACCTTC. The encoded protein is CASSLSGQGGGYTF. The chain carries TRBV28 and TRBJ1-2, with 7 bases that match TRBD1. CDR3 size: 14 residues. The V segment lost 1 base and the J segment 8 bases; nucleotides outside the gene matches: 7. Germline V gene lookup returns CDR1 MDHEN and CDR2 SYDVKM.

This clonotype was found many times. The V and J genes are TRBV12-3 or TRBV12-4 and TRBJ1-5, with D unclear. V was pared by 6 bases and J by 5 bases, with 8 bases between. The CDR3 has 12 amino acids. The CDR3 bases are TGTGCCAGCAGGTCCAGCGATCAGCCCCAGCATTTT. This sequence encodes CASRSSDQPQHF.

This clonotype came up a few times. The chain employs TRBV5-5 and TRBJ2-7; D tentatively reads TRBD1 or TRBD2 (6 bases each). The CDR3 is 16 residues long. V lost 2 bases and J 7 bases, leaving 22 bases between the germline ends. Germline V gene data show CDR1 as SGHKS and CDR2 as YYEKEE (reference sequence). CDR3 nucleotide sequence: TGTGCCAGCAGCTTCCGAAGTGGGGGGCTGCCGGGAGAGCAGTACTTC. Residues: CASSFRSGGLPGEQYF.

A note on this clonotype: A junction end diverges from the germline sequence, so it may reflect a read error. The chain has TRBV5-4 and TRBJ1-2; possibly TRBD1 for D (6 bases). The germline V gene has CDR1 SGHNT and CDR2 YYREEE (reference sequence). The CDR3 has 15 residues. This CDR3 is CTSSSWGQSNYGYTF. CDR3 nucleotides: TGTACCAGCAGCTCCTGGGGGCAGTCTAACTATGGCTACACCTTC.

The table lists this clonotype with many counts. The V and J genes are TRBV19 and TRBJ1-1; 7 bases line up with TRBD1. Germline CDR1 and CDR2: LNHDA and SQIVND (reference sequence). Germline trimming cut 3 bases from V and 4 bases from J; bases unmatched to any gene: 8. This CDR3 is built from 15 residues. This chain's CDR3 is CASSIPRQGRTEAFF. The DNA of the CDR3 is TGTGCCAGTAGTATTCCAAGACAGGGTCGCACTGAAGCTTTCTTT.

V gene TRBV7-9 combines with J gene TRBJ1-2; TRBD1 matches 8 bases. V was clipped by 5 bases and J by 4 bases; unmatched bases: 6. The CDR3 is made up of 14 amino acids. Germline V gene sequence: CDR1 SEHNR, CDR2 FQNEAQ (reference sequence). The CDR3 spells CASSATGGSYGYTF. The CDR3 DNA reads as TGTGCCAGCAGCGCAACAGGGGGATCCTATGGCTACACCTTC.

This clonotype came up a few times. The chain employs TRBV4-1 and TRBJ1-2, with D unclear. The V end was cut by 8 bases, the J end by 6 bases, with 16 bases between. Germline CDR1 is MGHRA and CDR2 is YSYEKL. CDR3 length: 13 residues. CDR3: CASVGGVRDGYTF. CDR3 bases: TGCGCCAGCGTAGGCGGGGTTCGGGATGGCTACACCTTC.

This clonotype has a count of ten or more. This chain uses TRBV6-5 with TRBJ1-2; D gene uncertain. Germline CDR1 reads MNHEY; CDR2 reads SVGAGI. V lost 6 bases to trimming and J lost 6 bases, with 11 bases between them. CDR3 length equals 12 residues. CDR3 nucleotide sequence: TGTGCCAGCAGCACGGCGGCAGATGGCTACACCTTC. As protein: CASSTAADGYTF.

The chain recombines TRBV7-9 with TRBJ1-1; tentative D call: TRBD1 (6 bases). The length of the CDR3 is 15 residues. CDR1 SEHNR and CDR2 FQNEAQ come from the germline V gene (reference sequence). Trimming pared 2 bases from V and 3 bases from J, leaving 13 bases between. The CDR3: CASSLPHGGHTEAFF. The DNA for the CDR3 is TGTGCCAGCAGCTTACCCCACGGGGGGCACACTGAAGCTTTCTTT.

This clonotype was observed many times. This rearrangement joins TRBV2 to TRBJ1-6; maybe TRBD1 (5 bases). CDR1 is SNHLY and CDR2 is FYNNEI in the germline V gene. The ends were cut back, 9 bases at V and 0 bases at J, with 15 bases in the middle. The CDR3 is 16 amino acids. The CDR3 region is CASNRGDPSYNSPLHF. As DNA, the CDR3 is TGTGCCAGTAATAGGGGAGACCCCTCCTATAATTCACCCCTCCACTTT.

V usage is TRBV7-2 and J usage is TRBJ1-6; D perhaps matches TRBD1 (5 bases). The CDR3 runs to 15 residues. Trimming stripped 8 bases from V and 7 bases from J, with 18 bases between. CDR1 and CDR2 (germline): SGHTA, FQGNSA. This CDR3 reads CASSPQGALNSPLHF. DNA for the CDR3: TGTGCCAGCTCACCCCAAGGGGCATTAAATTCACCCCTCCACTTT.

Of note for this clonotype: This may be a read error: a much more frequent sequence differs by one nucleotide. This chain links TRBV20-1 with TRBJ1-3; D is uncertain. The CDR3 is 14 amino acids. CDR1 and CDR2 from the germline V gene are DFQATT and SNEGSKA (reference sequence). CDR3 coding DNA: TGCAGTGCCGCTGCGTGGAGCTCTGGAAACACCATGTATTTT. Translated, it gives CSAAAWSSGNTMYF.

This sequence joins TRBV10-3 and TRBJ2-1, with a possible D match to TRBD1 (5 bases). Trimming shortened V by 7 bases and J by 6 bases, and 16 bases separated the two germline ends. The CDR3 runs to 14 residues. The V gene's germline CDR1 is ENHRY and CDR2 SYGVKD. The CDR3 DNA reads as TGTGCCATCAATCTTCCAGGGCTTGGCAATGAGCAGTTCTTC. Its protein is CAINLPGLGNEQFF.

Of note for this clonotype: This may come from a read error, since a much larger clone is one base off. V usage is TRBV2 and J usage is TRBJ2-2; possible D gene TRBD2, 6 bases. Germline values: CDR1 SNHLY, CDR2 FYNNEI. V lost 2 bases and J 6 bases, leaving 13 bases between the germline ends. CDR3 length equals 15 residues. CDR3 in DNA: TGTGCCAGCAGTGAACTTCGGGGAGGCGCCGGGGAGCTGTTTTTT. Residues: CASSELRGGAGELFF.

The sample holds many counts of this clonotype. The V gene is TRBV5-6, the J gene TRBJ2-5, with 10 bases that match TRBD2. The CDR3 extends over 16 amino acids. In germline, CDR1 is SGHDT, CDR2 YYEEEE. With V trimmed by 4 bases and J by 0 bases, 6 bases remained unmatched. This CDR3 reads CASSLTLAGYQETQYF. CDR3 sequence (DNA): TGTGCCAGCAGCCTAACACTAGCGGGGTACCAAGAGACCCAGTACTTC.